Listed below are T cell receptor beta chains from one sample, sequenced in a study of beta chain features in type 1 diabetes. TCRdb's copy holds only in-frame clones and misses some; the assay was immunoSEQ multiplex PCR. The table has nearly 700,000 clones, under 15% seen once. The sample consisted of naive CD4+ T cells from blood. The receptors were sampled from a man between 18 and 35 years old with type 1 diabetes. Each CDR3 is given with its conserved first and last residue. Fields, in order: D gene, V gene, clone size, J gene, CDR3 protein, CDR3 DNA. The D gene is left open where the match is weak. The size entry is marked missing in some rows and otherwise reads once, few, many or a size class.

>-|TRBV7-9|few|TRBJ1-5
CASSATGLDQPQHF
TGTGCCAGCAGCGCTACAGGGTTGGATCAGCCCCAGCATTTT
>-|TRBV28|-|TRBJ2-1
CASSFVRSRGSSYNEQFF
TGTGCCAGCAGTTTCGTACGAAGCAGGGGTTCCTCCTACAATGAGCAGTTCTTC
>TRBD1|TRBV28|-|TRBJ2-3
CASRPRGQGTDTQYF
TGTGCCAGCAGGCCGCGGGGACAGGGCACAGATACGCAGTATTTT
>TRBD2|TRBV14|-|TRBJ2-1
CASSQISGGPYNEQFF
TGTGCCAGCAGCCAAATTAGCGGGGGACCCTACAATGAGCAGTTCTTC
>TRBD1|TRBV5-6|few|TRBJ2-1
CASSLIGTVYNEQFF
TGTGCCAGCAGCTTGATCGGGACAGTTTACAATGAGCAGTTCTTC
>-|TRBV2|few|TRBJ1-6
CASSEGYAGSPLHF
TGTGCCAGCAGTGAAGGGTATGCGGGTTCACCCCTCCACTTT
>-|TRBV2|few|TRBJ1-2
CASSGPNYGYTF
TGTGCCAGCAGTGGACCCAACTATGGCTACACCTTC
>-|TRBV30|-|TRBJ2-7
CASESAYEQYF
TGTGCCTCAGAGTCAGCCTACGAGCAGTACTTC
>-|TRBV4-1|few|TRBJ1-2
CASSPVGPGDGYTF
TGCGCCAGCAGCCCGGTGGGGCCAGGGGATGGCTACACCTTC
>-|TRBV5-1|few|TRBJ2-5
CASRKTGETQYF
TGCGCCAGCAGGAAGACTGGGGAGACCCAGTACTTC
>-|TRBV7-2|few|TRBJ1-5
CASSSLHQPQHF
TGTGCCAGCAGTTCCCTACATCAGCCCCAGCATTTT
>-|TRBV6-1|once|TRBJ2-3
CASSESPGVQLSTDTQYF
TGTGCCAGCAGTGAAAGTCCCGGGGTACAGCTTAGCACAGATACGCAGTATTTT
>-|TRBV6-5|-|TRBJ2-7
CASSYSDSDLVAQYF
TGTGCCAGCAGTTACTCCGACAGTGACCTAGTCGCGCAGTACTTC
>-|TRBV7-9|-|TRBJ1-5
CASNLDSSNQPQHF
TGTGCCAGCAACTTGGACAGCAGCAATCAGCCCCAGCATTTT
>TRBD1|TRBV4-1|few|TRBJ1-5
CASSQEGAGGGSQPQHF
TGCGCCAGCAGCCAAGAAGGGGCAGGGGGAGGGTCTCAGCCCCAGCATTTT
>TRBD1|TRBV27|-|TRBJ1-5
CASSLSFTGAAPQHF
TGTGCCAGCAGTTTATCCTTCACAGGGGCCGCACCCCAGCATTTT
>TRBD2|TRBV27|-|TRBJ2-5
CASSLTSSETQYF
TGTGCCAGCAGTTTGACTAGCTCGGAGACCCAGTACTTC
>-|TRBV29-1|-|TRBJ2-3
CSVAPSTVDTQYF
TGCAGCGTGGCCCCCTCGACTGTCGATACGCAGTATTTT
>TRBD1|TRBV19|few|TRBJ2-3
CASSTKTGGYTDTQYF
TGTGCCAGTAGTACAAAGACAGGGGGCTACACAGATACGCAGTATTTT
>-|TRBV29-1|few|TRBJ1-2
CSFTEGFYGYTF
TGCAGTTTTACGGAGGGGTTCTATGGCTACACCTTC